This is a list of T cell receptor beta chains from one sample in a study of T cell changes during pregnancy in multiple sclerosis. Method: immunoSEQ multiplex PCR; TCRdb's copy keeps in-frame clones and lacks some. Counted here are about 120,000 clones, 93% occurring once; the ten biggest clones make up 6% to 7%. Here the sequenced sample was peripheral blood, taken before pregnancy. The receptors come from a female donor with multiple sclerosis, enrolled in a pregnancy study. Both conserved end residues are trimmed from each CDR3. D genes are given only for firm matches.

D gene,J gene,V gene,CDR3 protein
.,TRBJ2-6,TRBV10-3,AISEGNRGSGANVLT
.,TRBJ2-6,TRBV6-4,ASSGTGSSGANVLT
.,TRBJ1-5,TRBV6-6,ASSNPQYSNQPQH
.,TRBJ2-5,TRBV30,AWRLGGAETQY
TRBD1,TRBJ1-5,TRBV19,ASSIEGTGLTARNQPQH
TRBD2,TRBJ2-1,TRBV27,ASSPYGGGYNEQF
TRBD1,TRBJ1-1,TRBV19,ASSLGRQGAGFDTEAF
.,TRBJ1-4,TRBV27,ASSPRVSNEKLF
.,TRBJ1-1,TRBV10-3,AIRAASENTEAF
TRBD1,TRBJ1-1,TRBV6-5,ASSYLTGARAF
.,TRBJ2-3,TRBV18,ASSPMIERHTQY
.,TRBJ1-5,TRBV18,ASSREGGYGQPQH
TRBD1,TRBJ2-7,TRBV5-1,ASSLAVGSGGINEQY
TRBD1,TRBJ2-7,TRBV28,ASRRGQGLSYEQY